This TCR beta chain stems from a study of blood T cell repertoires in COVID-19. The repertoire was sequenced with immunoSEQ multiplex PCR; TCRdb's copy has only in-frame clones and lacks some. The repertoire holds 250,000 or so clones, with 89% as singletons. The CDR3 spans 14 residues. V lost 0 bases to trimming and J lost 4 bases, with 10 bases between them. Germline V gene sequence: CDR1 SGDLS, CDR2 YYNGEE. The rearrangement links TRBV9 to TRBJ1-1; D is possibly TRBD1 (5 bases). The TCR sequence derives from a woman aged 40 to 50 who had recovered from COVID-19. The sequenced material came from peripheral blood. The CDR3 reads CASSVEARATEAFF. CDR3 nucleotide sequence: TGTGCCAGCAGCGTAGAGGCCAGGGCCACTGAAGCTTTCTTT.